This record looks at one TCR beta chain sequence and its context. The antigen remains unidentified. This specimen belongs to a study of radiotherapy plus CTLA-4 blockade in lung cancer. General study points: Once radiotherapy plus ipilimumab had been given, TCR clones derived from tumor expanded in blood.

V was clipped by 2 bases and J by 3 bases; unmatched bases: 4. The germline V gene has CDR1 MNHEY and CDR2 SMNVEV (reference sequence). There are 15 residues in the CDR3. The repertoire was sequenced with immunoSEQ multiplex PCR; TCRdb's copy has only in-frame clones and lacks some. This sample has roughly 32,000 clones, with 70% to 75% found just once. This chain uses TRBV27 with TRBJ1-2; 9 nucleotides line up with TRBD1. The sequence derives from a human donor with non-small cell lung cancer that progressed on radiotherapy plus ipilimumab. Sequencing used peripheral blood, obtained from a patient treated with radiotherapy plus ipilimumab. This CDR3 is CASSLGRDRDYGYTF. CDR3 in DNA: TGTGCCAGCAGTTTAGGCCGGGACAGGGACTATGGCTACACCTTC.